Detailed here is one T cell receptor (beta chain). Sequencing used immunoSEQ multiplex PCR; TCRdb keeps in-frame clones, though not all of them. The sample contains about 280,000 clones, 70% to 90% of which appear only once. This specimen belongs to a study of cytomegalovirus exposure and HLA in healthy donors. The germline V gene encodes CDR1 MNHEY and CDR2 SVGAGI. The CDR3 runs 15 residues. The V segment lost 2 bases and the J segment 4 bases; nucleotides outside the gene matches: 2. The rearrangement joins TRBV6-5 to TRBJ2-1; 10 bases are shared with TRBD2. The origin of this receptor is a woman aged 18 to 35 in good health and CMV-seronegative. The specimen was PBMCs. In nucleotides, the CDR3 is TGTGCCAGCAGTTACGGGACTAGCGTGTACAATGAGCAGTTCTTC. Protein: CASSYGTSVYNEQFF.